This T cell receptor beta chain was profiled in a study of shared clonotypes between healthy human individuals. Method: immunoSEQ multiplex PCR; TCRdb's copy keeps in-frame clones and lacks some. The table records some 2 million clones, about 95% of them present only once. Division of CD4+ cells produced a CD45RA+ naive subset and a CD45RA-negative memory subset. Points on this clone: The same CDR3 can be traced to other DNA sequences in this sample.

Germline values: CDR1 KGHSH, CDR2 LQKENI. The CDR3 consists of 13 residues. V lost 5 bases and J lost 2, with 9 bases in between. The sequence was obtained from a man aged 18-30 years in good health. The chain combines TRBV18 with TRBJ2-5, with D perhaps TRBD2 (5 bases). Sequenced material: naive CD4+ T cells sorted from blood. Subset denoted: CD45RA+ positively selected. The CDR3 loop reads CASSRGLQETQYF. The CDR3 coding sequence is TGTGCCAGCTCAAGAGGGTTACAAGAGACCCAGTACTTC.